This record looks at one TCR beta chain sequence and its context. Its antigen is undetermined. One entry per CDR3 protein results from TCRdb running MiXCR on the 5' RACE reads. The repertoire holds a few hundred thousand distinct CDR3 sequences, with around 12% as singletons. The CDR3 is 13 residues long. Trimming removed 9 bases from V and 7 bases from J; junction bases left unmatched: 5. From germline, CDR1 is MNHNS and CDR2 SASEGT. The data derive from a study of T cells after yellow fever vaccination. Findings and caveats of the study: Boosting was followed by the reappearance of most primary-vaccination clones (96% CD4, about 90% CD8).

The receptor was derived from a man aged 18 to 29 who received the YFV17D yellow fever vaccine. The chain couples TRBV6-1 to TRBJ1-4; TRBD1 aligns across 10 bases. This specimen was CD4+ T cells sorted from PBMCs, taken 15 days after the yellow fever booster vaccination. The CDR3 region is CASQRDRGEKLFF. The CDR3 DNA sequence: TGTGCCAGTCAACGGGACAGGGGTGAAAAACTGTTTTTT.